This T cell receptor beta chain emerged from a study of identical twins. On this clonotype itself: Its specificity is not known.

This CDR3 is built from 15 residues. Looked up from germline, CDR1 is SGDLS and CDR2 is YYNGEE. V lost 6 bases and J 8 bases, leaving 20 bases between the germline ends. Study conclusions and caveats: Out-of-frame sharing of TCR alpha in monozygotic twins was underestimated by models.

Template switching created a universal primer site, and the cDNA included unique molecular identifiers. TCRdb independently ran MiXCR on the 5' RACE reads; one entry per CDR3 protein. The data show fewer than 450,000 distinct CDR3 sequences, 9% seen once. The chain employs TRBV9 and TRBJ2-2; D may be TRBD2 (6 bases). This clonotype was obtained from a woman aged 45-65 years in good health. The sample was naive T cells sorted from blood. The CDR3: CASNRDWGRRGELFF. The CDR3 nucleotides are TGTGCCAGCAACCGGGACTGGGGGAGAAGAGGGGAGCTGTTTTTT.